This T cell receptor beta chain was sequenced during a study of T cell repertoires in cytomegalovirus infection. Study as a whole: Signatures in public TCR beta sequences pointed to both CMV infection and matching HLA type. Study outcomes and limitations: The ex vivo response was dominated by HLA-C-restricted CMV-specific TCR beta clonotypes. There were carriers of CMV plus the relevant HLA, and cumulative public TCR beta family frequency identified them.

TCRdb ran MiXCR on the reads and lists one entry per CDR3 protein. The table lists roughly 600,000 distinct CDR3 sequences, roughly a quarter of them singletons. This clonotype was counted between two and nine times. What it binds is unknown. Sequencing used CD8+ T cells from PBMCs. This sequence was found in a human donor in good health (CMV status not recorded). Some clones in this sample may be carry-over from other donors' samples.

The CDR3 is CASRPGALAKETQYF. The CDR3 nucleotides read TGTGCCAGCAGACCAGGCGCTCTAGCGAAGGAGACCCAGTACTTC. The chain uses TRBV7-9 and TRBJ2-5, with D possibly being TRBD2 (6 bases). The V gene's germline CDR1 is SEHNR and CDR2 FQNEAQ (reference sequence). Between the trimmed V and J ends, which lost 6 bases and 5 bases, there was a span of 19 bases. This CDR3 spans 15 amino acids.